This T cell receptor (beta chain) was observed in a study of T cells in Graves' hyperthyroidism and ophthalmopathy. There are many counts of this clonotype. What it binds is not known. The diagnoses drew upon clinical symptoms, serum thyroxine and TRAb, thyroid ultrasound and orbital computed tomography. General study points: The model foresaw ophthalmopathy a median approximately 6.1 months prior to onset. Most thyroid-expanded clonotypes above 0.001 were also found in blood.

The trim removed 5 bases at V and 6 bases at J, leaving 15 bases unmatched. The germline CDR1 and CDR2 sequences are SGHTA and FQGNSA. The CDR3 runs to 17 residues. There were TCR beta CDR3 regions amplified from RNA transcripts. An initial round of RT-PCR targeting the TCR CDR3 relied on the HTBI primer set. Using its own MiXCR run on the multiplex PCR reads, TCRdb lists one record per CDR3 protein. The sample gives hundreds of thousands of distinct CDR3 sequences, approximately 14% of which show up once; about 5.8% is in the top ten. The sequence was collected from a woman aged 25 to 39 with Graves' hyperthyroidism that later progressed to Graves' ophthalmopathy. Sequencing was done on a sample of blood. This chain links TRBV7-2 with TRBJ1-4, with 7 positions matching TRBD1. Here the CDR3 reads CASSRIRGGAGDEKLFF. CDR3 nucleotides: TGTGCCAGCAGCCGAATACGAGGGGGCGCGGGGGATGAAAAACTGTTTTTT. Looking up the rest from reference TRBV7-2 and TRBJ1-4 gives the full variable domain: GAGVSQSPSNKVTEKGKDVELRCDPISGHTALYWYRQSLGQGLEFLIYFQGNSAPDKSGLPSDRFSAERTGGSVSTLTIQRTQQEDSAVYLCASSRIRGGAGDEKLFFGSGTQLSVL.